This entry describes one T cell receptor beta chain. The antigen remains unidentified. Viral peptide pool expansion of antigen-specific CD4+ T cells preceded sequencing in the ViraFEST assay. When less than 13 days of culture had elapsed, CD4+ T cells were isolated. After 2 million or so PBMC were placed in each well, they were cultured with approximately 10 IU/ml IL-2 and 8 to 10 ug/ml peptides. Repertoires were generated with immunoSEQ multiplex PCR, while TCRdb's copy carries only in-frame clones and drops some. The sample includes tens of thousands of clones, roughly 72% of them seen just once. The sample is drawn from a study of vaccination effects on CD4 cells after COVID-19. The CDR3 is made up of 15 amino acids. In germline, CDR1 is SNHLY, CDR2 FYNNEI. J lost 6 bases, V lost 4 bases, and 6 bases had no gene match.

This TCR came from a human donor who received a COVID-19 vaccine. This chain uses TRBV2 with TRBJ2-2, with 9 bases that match TRBD1. The source material was CD4+ T cells from PBMCs cultured with HCoV-229E spike peptides, sampled before COVID-19 vaccination. CDR3 in amino acids: CASSGIRDRAGELFF. CDR3 DNA: TGTGCCAGCAGTGGAATCCGGGACAGGGCCGGGGAGCTGTTTTTT.